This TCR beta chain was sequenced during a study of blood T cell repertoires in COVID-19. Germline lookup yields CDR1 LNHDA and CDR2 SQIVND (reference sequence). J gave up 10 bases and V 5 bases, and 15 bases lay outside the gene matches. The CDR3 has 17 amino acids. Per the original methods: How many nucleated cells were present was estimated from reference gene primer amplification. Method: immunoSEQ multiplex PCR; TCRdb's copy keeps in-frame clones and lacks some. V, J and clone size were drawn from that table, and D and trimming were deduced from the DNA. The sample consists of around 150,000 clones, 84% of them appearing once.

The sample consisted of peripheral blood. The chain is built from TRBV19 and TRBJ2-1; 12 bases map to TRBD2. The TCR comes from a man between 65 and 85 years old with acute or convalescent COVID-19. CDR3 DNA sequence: TGTGCCAGTAGTTTTCTAGCGGGAGGGCCTCGATCCGGAGAGCAGTTCTTC. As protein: CASSFLAGGPRSGEQFF. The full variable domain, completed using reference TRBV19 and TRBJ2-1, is DGGITQSPKYLFRKEGQNVTLSCEQNLNHDAMYWYRQDPGQGLRLIYYSQIVNDFQKGDIAEGYSVSREKKESFPLTVTSAQKNPTAFYLCASSFLAGGPRSGEQFFGPGTRLTVL.